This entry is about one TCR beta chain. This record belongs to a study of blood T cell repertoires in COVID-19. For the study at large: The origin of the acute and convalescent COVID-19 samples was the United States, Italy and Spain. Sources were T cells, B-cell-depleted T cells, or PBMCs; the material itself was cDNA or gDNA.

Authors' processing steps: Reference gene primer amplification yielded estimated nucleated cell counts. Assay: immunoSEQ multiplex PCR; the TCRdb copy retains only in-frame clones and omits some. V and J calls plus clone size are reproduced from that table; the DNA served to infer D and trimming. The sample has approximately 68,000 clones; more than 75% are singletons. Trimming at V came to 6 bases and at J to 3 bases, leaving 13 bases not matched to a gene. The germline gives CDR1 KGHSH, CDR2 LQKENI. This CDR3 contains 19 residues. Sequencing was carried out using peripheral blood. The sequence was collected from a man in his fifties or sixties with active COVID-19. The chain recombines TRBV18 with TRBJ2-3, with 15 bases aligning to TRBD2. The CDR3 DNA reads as TGTGCCAGCTCGCGATTAGGACTAGCGGGGGGGCAGACGACAGATACGCAGTATTTT. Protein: CASSRLGLAGGQTTDTQYF.